This T cell receptor (beta chain) was retrieved from a study of blood T cells in healthy people across ages. Study-wide findings and caveats: A roughly linear age-dependent decrease characterized TCR beta diversity per million T cells. Unsorted PBMCs blocked a conclusive comparison of naive and antigen-experienced cells.

With respect to this clonotype: Antigen unknown.

Every participating donor contributed around 9.5 milliliters of peripheral blood through a draw. A second PCR, run for about 7 to 11 cycles, used a sample-barcoded 5' primer plus a J-beta primer mix. A template-switch adaptor that had 12 random nucleotides put a tag on each cDNA molecule. One entry per CDR3 protein, called by TCRdb with MiXCR from the 5' RACE reads. This table has 1.5 million to 2 million distinct CDR3 sequences, 40% to 55% appearing once. The material sequenced was blood. The sequence was obtained from a woman in her thirties or forties in good health.

Here the CDR3 reads CASSLAGASGGEQFF. The CDR3 DNA reads as TGTGCCAGCAGCTTAGCCGGGGCTAGCGGGGGTGAGCAGTTCTTC. The chain uses TRBV7-2 and TRBJ2-1, with TRBD2 matching over 10 bases. The CDR3 contains 15 residues. Trimming took 0 bases from V and 9 from J; bases not matched to a gene: 5. Germline loops: CDR1 SGHTA, CDR2 FQGNSA. Full variable domain (rest looked up from reference TRBV7-2 and TRBJ2-1): GAGVSQSPSNKVTEKGKDVELRCDPISGHTALYWYRQSLGQGLEFLIYFQGNSAPDKSGLPSDRFSAERTGGSVSTLTIQRTQQEDSAVYLCASSLAGASGGEQFFGPGTRLTVL.